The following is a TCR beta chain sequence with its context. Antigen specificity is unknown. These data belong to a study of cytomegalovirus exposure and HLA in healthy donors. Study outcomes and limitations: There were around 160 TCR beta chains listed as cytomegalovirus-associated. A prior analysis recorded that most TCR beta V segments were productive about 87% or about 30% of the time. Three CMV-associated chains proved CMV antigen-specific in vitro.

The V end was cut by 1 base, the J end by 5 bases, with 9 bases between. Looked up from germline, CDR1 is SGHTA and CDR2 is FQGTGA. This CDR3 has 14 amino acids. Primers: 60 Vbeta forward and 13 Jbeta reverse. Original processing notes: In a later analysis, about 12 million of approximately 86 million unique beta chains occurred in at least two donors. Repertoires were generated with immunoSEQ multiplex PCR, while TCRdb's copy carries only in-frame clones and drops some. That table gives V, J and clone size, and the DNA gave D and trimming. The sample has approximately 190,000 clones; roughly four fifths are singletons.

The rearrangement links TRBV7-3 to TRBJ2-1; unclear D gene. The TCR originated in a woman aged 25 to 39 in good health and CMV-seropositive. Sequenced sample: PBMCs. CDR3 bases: TGTGCCAGCAGCTTAATGAAGGCGGACAATGAGCAGTTCTTC. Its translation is CASSLMKADNEQFF.